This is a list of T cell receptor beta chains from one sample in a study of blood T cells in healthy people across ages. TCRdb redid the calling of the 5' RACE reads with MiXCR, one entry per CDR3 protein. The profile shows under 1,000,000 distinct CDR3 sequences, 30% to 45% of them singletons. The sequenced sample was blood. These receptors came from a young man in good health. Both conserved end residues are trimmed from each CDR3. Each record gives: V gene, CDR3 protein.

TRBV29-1,SVKGPGDYGYT
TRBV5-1,ASSVEPATNEKLF
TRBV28,ASSLWGVGQPQH
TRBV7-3,ASSLNGQGNTGELF
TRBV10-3,AISESSGGADEQF
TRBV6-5,ASRPAGDSNQPQH
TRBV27,ASSLSRKLAGVHNEQF
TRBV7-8,ASSLGHNNQPQH
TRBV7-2,ASSLEATMPHEQF
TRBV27,ASSSRPAGTNEKLF
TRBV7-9,ASSPRGRWVNTEAF
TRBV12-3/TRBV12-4,ASSLTGARDTQY
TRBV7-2,ASSLRREREVYEQY
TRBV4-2,ASSQDRQERYGYT
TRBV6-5,ASSPQGARETQY
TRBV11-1,ASSSQSKGPARNNPFDFDTQY
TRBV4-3,ASSQDMAVPYGYT
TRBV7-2,ASSFSTELIGNTIY
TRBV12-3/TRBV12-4,ASTWTRGRNTEAF
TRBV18,ASLNTDRDSYNEQF
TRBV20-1,SAEDAVPNEQY
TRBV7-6,ASSLVKFSQETQY
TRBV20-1,SARVGPLDTGELF
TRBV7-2,ASSRGTSVNEQF
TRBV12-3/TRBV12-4,ASSLGGGPYNEQF
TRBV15,ATSRESDTQY
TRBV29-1,SVLNVQQY
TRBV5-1,ASSAGTGNNQPQH
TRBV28,ASSPGTGGGGSCNEQF
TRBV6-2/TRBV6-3,ASSYEGRNGYT
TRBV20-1,SASPRGWGEQF
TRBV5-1,ASSVPPDPEAF
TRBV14,ASSLGTSEVEETQY
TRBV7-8,ASSLAGVYSNQPQH
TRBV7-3,ASGRGEGRINTEAF
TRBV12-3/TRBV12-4,ASSILRTGRIPGANVLT
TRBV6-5,ASSKTGALSPNGYT
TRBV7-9,ASSRKQRTGGLF
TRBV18,ASSPGIQETQY
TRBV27,ASSLEGTHGYT
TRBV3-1,ASSQDTLVGEQY
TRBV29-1,SIQRTGGADEQF